Each of the 23 T cell receptor beta chains below was sequenced from the same sample in a study of blood T cell repertoires in COVID-19. Some clones are missing from TCRdb's copy, which holds only in-frame ones; the method was immunoSEQ multiplex PCR. The sample consists of roughly 300,000 clones, 85% to 90% of them appearing once. The source material was PBMCs or T cells enriched from blood (not recorded which). The receptors come from a young woman who had recovered from COVID-19.

The V call is TRBV5-1, the J call TRBJ1-1; D not resolved. CDR1 and CDR2 (germline): SGHRS, YFSETQ. V lost 4 bases to trimming and J lost 2 bases, with 21 bases between them. CDR3 length equals 17 residues. CDR3: CASSPPRVGTDNTEAFF. In DNA form, the CDR3 reads TGCGCCAGCAGCCCCCCGCGGGTTGGAACAGACAACACTGAAGCTTTCTTT.

This chain links TRBV5-4 with TRBJ2-5; 7 nucleotides agree with TRBD2. The CDR3 has 15 amino acids. V shed 3 bases, J shed 1 base, and the junction held 6 bases outside the gene matches. CDR1 and CDR2 (germline): SGHNT, YYREEE (reference sequence). CDR3 nucleotide sequence: TGTGCCAGCAGCTCTGCCTCTAGCGGCCAAGAGACCCAGTACTTC. This translates into CASSSASSGQETQYF.

The gene calls are TRBV28 and TRBJ1-2, with D unclear. The ends were cut back, 7 bases at V and 4 bases at J, with 10 bases in the middle. The germline gives CDR1 MDHEN, CDR2 SYDVKM. The length of the CDR3 is 12 residues. In nucleotides, the CDR3 is TGTGCCAGCAACCCGGGATCCTATGGCTACACCTTC. Translation gives CASNPGSYGYTF.

The V and J genes are TRBV19 and TRBJ1-5; D is ambiguous. The germline V gene encodes CDR1 LNHDA and CDR2 SQIVND (reference sequence). The CDR3 runs to 15 residues. The V gene lost 3 bases and the J gene lost 5 bases, with 14 bases spanning the gap. CDR3 nucleotides: TGTGCCAGTAGTATTAAATCGGGGTCCCATCAGCCCCAGCATTTT. Protein product: CASSIKSGSHQPQHF.

The chain couples TRBV5-6 to TRBJ2-4; TRBD2 agrees at 13 bases. Germline trimming cut 4 bases from V and 0 bases from J; bases unmatched to any gene: 10. This CDR3 has 19 residues. Germline CDR1 and CDR2: SGHDT and YYEEEE. The CDR3 sequence is CASSVGLAGLRRAKNIQYF. CDR3 bases: TGTGCCAGCAGCGTGGGACTAGCGGGGCTCAGGAGAGCCAAAAACATTCAGTACTTC.

J is TRBJ2-1 and V is TRBV4-1, with D uncertain. The germline gives CDR1 MGHRA, CDR2 YSYEKL. The V end lost 2 bases, the J end lost 3 bases, and 8 bases lay between the germline ends. The CDR3 runs to 14 residues. CDR3 sequence (DNA): TGCGCCAGCAGCCAACGGAGTAGCTACAATGAGCAGTTCTTC. As protein: CASSQRSSYNEQFF.

The gene calls are TRBV7-2 and TRBJ2-5; the D gene is possibly TRBD2 (5 bases). The CDR3 is 14 residues long. Germline-derived CDR1 and CDR2 are SGHTA and FQGNSA. Trimming stripped 1 base from V and 1 base from J, with 7 bases between. The CDR3 region is CASSLEDSQETQYF. As DNA, the CDR3 is TGTGCCAGCAGCTTAGAGGACTCCCAAGAGACCCAGTACTTC.

This chain connects TRBV11-2 to TRBJ2-7, with TRBD1 as a possible D gene (6 bases). The ends were cut back, 0 bases at V and 2 bases at J, with 8 bases in the middle. This CDR3 has 14 amino acids. Germline CDR1 SGHAT, CDR2 FQNNGV. The CDR3 coding sequence is TGTGCCAGCAGCTTAGAGGGGGCAACCTACGAGCAGTACTTC. Protein: CASSLEGATYEQYF.

V and J are TRBV3-1 (or the pseudogene TRBV3-2) and TRBJ2-5; maybe TRBD2 (6 bases). V was clipped by 3 bases and J by 5 bases, with 16 bases between them. Per germline, CDR1 LGHDT and CDR2 YNNKEL (reference sequence). The CDR3 covers 15 residues. Written as DNA, the CDR3 is TGTGCCAGCAGCCAGCCCCGGGAGTATGGGGAGACCCAGTACTTC. This codes for CASSQPREYGETQYF.

The rearrangement uses TRBV6-5 and TRBJ2-5; 11 bases fit TRBD2. This CDR3 is built from 15 residues. CDR1 is MNHEY, CDR2 SVGAGI, per germline. V shed 9 bases and J 2 bases; nucleotides not matched to a gene: 8. This chain's CDR3 is CASWPGLAVQETQYF. CDR3 DNA: TGTGCCAGTTGGCCGGGACTAGCGGTACAAGAGACCCAGTACTTC.

The chain employs TRBV10-1 and TRBJ2-7; possible D gene TRBD1, 6 bases. Trimming took off 10 bases at V and 0 bases at J, with 19 bases between the two ends. CDR3 size: 15 residues. Germline V gene data show CDR1 as WNHNN and CDR2 as SYGVQD (reference sequence). CDR3 nucleotide sequence: TGCGCCATGACTATTCGGACAGAGGCCTCCTACGAGCAGTACTTC. It encodes CAMTIRTEASYEQYF.

This chain links TRBV2 with TRBJ2-7; TRBD1 agrees at 7 bases. J was trimmed by 2 bases and V by 8 bases; bases with no gene match: 6. The CDR3 runs 13 residues. Germline lookup yields CDR1 SNHLY and CDR2 FYNNEI. The CDR3 nucleotides are TGTGCCAGCTGGGACAGTGAGACCTACGAGCAGTACTTC. Its protein product is CASWDSETYEQYF.

This sequence joins TRBV7-9 and TRBJ1-1, with TRBD1 identical over 7 bases. The CDR3 covers 14 residues. CDR1 and CDR2 (germline): SEHNR, FQNEAQ (reference sequence). Trimming at V came to 5 bases and at J to 1 base, leaving 4 bases not matched to a gene. The CDR3 DNA reads TGTGCCAGCAGCAGGGACAGCCCGAACACTGAAGCTTTCTTT. This gives the protein CASSRDSPNTEAFF. The full variable domain, with the rest looked up from reference TRBV7-9 and TRBJ1-1, is DTGVSQNPRHKITKRGQNVTFRCDPISEHNRLYWYRQTLGQGPEFLTYFQNEAQLEKSRLLSDRFSAERPKGSFSTLEIQRTEQGDSAMYLCASSRDSPNTEAFFGQGTRLTVV.

In this sample, this clone turned up a few times. The chain couples TRBV5-4 to TRBJ2-7, with 13 bases that match TRBD2. J gave up 0 bases and V 4 bases, and 1 base lay outside the gene matches. The CDR3 sequence is 15 residues long. Germline CDR1 SGHNT, CDR2 YYREEE (reference sequence). The CDR3 here is CASSRLAGGSYEQYF. CDR3 coding DNA: TGTGCCAGCAGCCGACTAGCGGGGGGCTCCTACGAGCAGTACTTC.

The chain links TRBV2 to TRBJ2-3, with 9 bases fitting TRBD2. CDR1 SNHLY and CDR2 FYNNEI come from the germline V gene. Unmatched junction bases numbered 2, after V lost 1 base and J lost 6 bases. The CDR3 spans 14 residues. Here the CDR3 reads CASSEVAGDDTQYF. In DNA, the CDR3 is TGTGCCAGCAGTGAAGTAGCGGGGGATGATACGCAGTATTTT.

V usage is TRBV27 and J usage is TRBJ1-2; TRBD1 matches 9 bases. J gave up 7 bases and V 3 bases, and 3 bases lay outside the gene matches. The CDR3 is 13 residues long. Germline V lookup: CDR1 MNHEY, CDR2 SMNVEV (reference sequence). The CDR3 DNA reads as TGTGCCAGCAGTTTTACAGGGGGCCCTGGCTACACCTTC. Translated, it gives CASSFTGGPGYTF.

The chain links TRBV10-1 to TRBJ1-1, with unresolved D. Trimming cost V 2 bases and J 6 bases, with 10 bases left between them. The germline V gene encodes CDR1 WNHNN and CDR2 SYGVQD (reference sequence). This CDR3 is built from 13 residues. CDR3 residues: CASSEEGLAEAFF. CDR3 in DNA: TGCGCCAGCAGTGAGGAGGGTCTCGCTGAAGCTTTCTTT.

This chain joins TRBV6-5 and TRBJ1-4; perhaps TRBD1 as D (5 bases). The CDR3 spans 13 residues. Germline V gives CDR1 MNHEY, CDR2 SVGAGI. V dropped 8 bases and J dropped 4 bases, with 11 bases sitting between them. The chain's CDR3 is CASRRQYNEKLFF. CDR3 DNA sequence: TGTGCCAGCCGCCGACAGTATAATGAAAAACTGTTTTTT.

J is TRBJ2-7 and V is TRBV3-1 (or the pseudogene TRBV3-2), with a tentative D call TRBD2 (5 bases). The CDR3 extends over 12 amino acids. Trimming took 6 bases from V and 3 from J, leaving 9 bases between them. Germline V lookup: CDR1 LGHDT, CDR2 YNNKEL (reference sequence). CDR3 nucleotides: TGTGCCAGCAGTCGGACTGGCTACGAGCAGTACTTC. Its protein is CASSRTGYEQYF.

The chain employs TRBV5-1 and TRBJ1-2; D gene uncertain. The germline V gene encodes CDR1 SGHRS and CDR2 YFSETQ. The CDR3 is 13 residues long. V was cut by 0 bases and J by 1 base, with 4 bases left in between. This CDR3 reads CASSLDSNYGYTF. CDR3 in DNA: TGCGCCAGCAGCTTGGACAGTAACTATGGCTACACCTTC.

The chain is built from TRBV5-6 and TRBJ1-1, with TRBD1 matching 7 bases. The CDR3 loop spans 17 amino acids. V gave up 1 base and J gave up 0 bases; unmatched junction bases: 9. Looked up from germline, CDR1 is SGHDT and CDR2 is YYEEEE. CDR3 sequence (DNA): TGTGCCAGCAGCTTGTTCCGACAGGGCGAAATGAACACTGAAGCTTTCTTT. Translating it yields CASSLFRQGEMNTEAFF.

This chain connects TRBV6-5 to TRBJ2-3, with 10 bases matching TRBD2. Per the germline V gene, CDR1 is MNHEY and CDR2 is SVGAGI. J gave up 5 bases and V 6 bases, and 8 bases lay outside the gene matches. CDR3 length: 15 residues. This chain's CDR3 is CASSFLAGDEDTQYF. CDR3 DNA sequence: TGTGCCAGCAGCTTCCTAGCGGGAGATGAAGATACGCAGTATTTT.

The CDR3 reads CASSEAGTGSETQYF. Here the CDR3 DNA reads TGTGCCAGCAGTGAAGCGGGGACAGGAAGCGAGACCCAGTACTTC. V and J are TRBV2 and TRBJ2-5, with TRBD1 matching over 8 bases. Germline CDR1 and CDR2: SNHLY and FYNNEI. Unmatched junction bases numbered 5, after V lost 0 bases and J lost 5 bases. This CDR3 comprises 15 residues.